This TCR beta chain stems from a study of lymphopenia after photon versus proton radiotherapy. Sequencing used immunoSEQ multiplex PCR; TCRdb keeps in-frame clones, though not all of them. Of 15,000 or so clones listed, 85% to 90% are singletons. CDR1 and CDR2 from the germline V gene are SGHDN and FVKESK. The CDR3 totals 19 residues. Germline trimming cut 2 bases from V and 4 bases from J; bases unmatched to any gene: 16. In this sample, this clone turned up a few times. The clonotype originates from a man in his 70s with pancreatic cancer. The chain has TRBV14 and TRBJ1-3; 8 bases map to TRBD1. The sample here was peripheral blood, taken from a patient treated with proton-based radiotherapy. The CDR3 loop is CASSQPRPGQVLGGNTIYF. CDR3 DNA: TGTGCCAGCAGCCAACCTCGACCGGGACAGGTACTCGGAGGAAACACCATATATTTT.